This T cell receptor beta chain originates from a study of T cells after yellow fever vaccination. This clonotype was seen a handful of times. The 5'RACE template-switching step produced TCR cDNA and added a universal primer site and UMIs. TCRdb ran MiXCR on the 5' RACE reads and lists one entry per CDR3 protein. In the table there are hundreds of thousands of distinct CDR3 sequences, roughly 12% of which are singletons. V trimming: 7 bases; J trimming: 3 bases; junction bases outside the gene matches: 6. From germline, CDR1 is SGHRS and CDR2 YFSETQ. The length of the CDR3 is 14 residues. This sequence was found in a man in his thirties or forties who received the YFV17D yellow fever vaccine. The chain combines TRBV5-1 with TRBJ2-7; TRBD1 matches 11 bases. Here the sequenced sample was PBMCs, taken on the day of the yellow fever booster vaccination. CDR3 sequence (DNA): TGCGCCAGCGGTCCCGGGACAGGGGGCTACGAGCAGTACTTC. Translating it yields CASGPGTGGYEQYF.